The clone carrying this TCR beta chain appeared a few times. What it recognizes is unknown. TCRdb reanalysed the reads using MiXCR and keeps one entry per CDR3 protein. The profile shows about 13,000 distinct CDR3 sequences, 15% to 20% of them singletons. This entry is derived from a study of liver allograft versus peripheral blood T cells. Across the study: Comparative analysis was performed on T cell receptor repertoires from transplanted livers and from recipients' peripheral blood. The study, taken as a whole, reports: Inside liver allografts, T cell receptor repertoires reportedly diverged from the repertoires found in peripheral blood.

This receptor was obtained from a human patient who had a liver transplant. Some T cells may be provided by the graft donor.

The CDR3 sequence is CAGSRESNQPQHF. CDR3 sequence (DNA): TGTGCCGGCTCCCGGGAGAGCAATCAGCCCCAGCATTTT. J is TRBJ1-5 and V is TRBV28; D uncertain. Between the trimmed V and J ends, which lost 11 bases and 1 base, there was a span of 12 bases. This CDR3 is 13 amino acids long. Germline V CDR1 and CDR2: MDHEN, SYDVKM.